The clone carrying this T cell receptor (beta chain) was observed many times. Antigen unknown. The ends lost 4 bases at V and 2 bases at J; junction bases unmatched: 4. The CDR3 is 15 residues long. The V gene's germline CDR1 is SGHRS and CDR2 YFSETQ. These data belong to a study of spatial heterogeneity in lung cancer. Study summary: Consistent detection of more beta-chain than alpha-chain sequences was observed. Averaged across combinations, each unique TCR and UMI pairing appeared more than ten times in raw reads, which were uncorrected.

The time point is: sample taken at primary tumor resection. Whole-study findings and limits: Intratumoral expanded alpha and beta TCR counts were found to track tumor mutation counts.

TCRdb re-called the 5' RACE reads through MiXCR, storing one row per CDR3 protein. The sample holds about 1,400 distinct CDR3 sequences, around 7% seen once. The chain recombines TRBV5-1 with TRBJ2-1, with TRBD2 matching 9 bases. The sequenced sample was lung tumor tissue, obtained at surgery. The sequence came from a female donor with early-stage non-small cell lung cancer. The CDR3 DNA is TGCGCCAGCAGCGAGGGACTAGCCCCCTACAATGAGCAGTTCTTC. It specifies CASSEGLAPYNEQFF.